This T cell receptor beta chain was profiled in a study of control samples from healthy donors and cancer patients (TCRdb year 2020). Concerning this clone itself: What this receptor recognizes is not known. Base qualities are not at hand, and no much larger clone is one base apart.

The method was the immunoSEQ multiplex PCR assay. Here the immuneACCESS table is served through TCRdb, limited to in-frame sequences with V and J called. Missing clones are a known gap in these copies; in checked studies unresolved V genes cover under half, and the rest lacks a known reason. This sample holds more than 150,000 clones; about 94% were observed only once. The ten largest account for approximately 0.7% of the sample. For CDR1 and CDR2, the germline V gene lists MNHEY and SVGAGI. The V end loses 11 bases and the J end loses 6 bases, and a stretch of 14 bases separates them. The CDR3 covers 12 residues, taking in both the cysteine and the phenylalanine. CDR3 DNA only is kept here, 36 bases in frame from base 1.

The chain employs TRBV6-5 and TRBJ2-1; no D segment can be confidently identified. This TCR came from a woman aged 25 to 39 in good health. The source material was blood. The CDR3: CAAKQIGNEQFF. The DNA sequence is given as TGTGCCGCCAAACAAATAGGCAATGAGCAGTTCTTC.